This T cell receptor (beta chain) was sequenced for a study of blood T cell repertoires in COVID-19 (dated by TCRdb to the early 2020s). With regard to the full study: Collaborator samples came from the United States, Italy and Spain and covered acute and convalescent phases of COVID-19. The material from the prospective study consisted of cDNA or gDNA derived from T cells, B-cell-depleted T cells, or PBMCs. Subjects who had been exposed to COVID-19, were actively infected with it, or had recovered from it provided the deeply sampled blood TCRbeta repertoires that made up the dataset. The repertoires were released in a freely available public database intended as a resource for research on the immune response to SARS-CoV-2. The samples were drawn from two sources: the first 160 participants of the ongoing ImmuneRACE study, and fewer than 1,500 subjects contributed by 6 global collaborators. The sample metadata nearly always contained a de-identified subject ID, COVID-19 status, age in years and sex. Where HLA class I and class II types were available, the types were taken from metadata supplied by the sample provider, not from assay-based typing. The paper as a whole reports these results and caveats: The amount of clinical and demographic metadata varied by source and participant and was provided uncurated.

V is clipped by 1 base and J by 0 bases, and the sequence between their germline boundaries is 7 bases long. Reading the germline V gene gives CDR1 SGHVS and CDR2 FNYEAQ. From the cysteine through the phenylalanine, the CDR3 covers 16 amino acids. Only the CDR3 part of the read is kept: 48 bases, read in frame from the first base. Whole blood was collected in K2EDTA tubes by collaborating institutions according to the institutions' own protocols. For TCRbeta analysis, collaborators shipped samples in one of three forms: frozen whole blood, isolated PBMCs, or DNA extracted from either of those sample types. Points on this clone: The antigen it recognizes is unknown. No quality values exist for individual bases; no much larger clone is one base distant.

TCRbeta CDR3 regions were amplified from genomic DNA using the immunoSEQ Assay, a bias-controlled multiplex PCR. Regarding the original processing steps: The number of nucleated cells in each sample was estimated from the amplification of reference gene primers within the assay. To quantify the absolute abundance of each unique TCRbeta CDR3 rearrangement, sequence reads were collapsed and filtered. For each sample, productive Simpson clonality was calculated as the square root of Simpson's diversity index across productive rearrangements. This is the immuneACCESS table as TCRdb keeps it, with only in-frame sequences that have V and J called. A part of the clones is gone; compared with another copy, unresolved V genes explain less than half, and the rest is unexplained. V, J and clone size are those of that table, while D and trimming were read from the DNA. A total of approximately 68,000 clones appear in this sample, more than 80% of them only once. Roughly a third of the sample lies in the top ten.

This receptor was taken from a woman of 80 years or more with active or convalescent COVID-19. The rearrangement combines TRBV7-6 with TRBJ2-6, with the D segment identity uncertain. The sequenced sample consisted of peripheral blood. The CDR3 reads CASSLDESSGANVLTF. The bases are TGTGCCAGCAGCTTAGACGAGAGCTCTGGGGCCAACGTCCTGACTTTC.